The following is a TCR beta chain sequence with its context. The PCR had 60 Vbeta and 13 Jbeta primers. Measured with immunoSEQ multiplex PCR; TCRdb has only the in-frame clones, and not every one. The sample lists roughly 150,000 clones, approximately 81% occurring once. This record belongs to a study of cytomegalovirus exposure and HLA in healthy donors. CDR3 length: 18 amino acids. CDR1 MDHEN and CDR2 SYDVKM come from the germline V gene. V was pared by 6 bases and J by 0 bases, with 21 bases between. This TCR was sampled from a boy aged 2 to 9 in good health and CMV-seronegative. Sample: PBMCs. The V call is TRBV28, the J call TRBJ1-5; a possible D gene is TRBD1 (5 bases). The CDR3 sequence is CASSHWGPGTYSNQPQHF. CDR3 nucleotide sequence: TGTGCCAGCAGCCATTGGGGACCCGGGACTTATAGCAATCAGCCCCAGCATTTT.